The present T cell receptor (beta chain) was sequenced within a study of cytomegalovirus exposure and HLA in healthy donors. Study-level information: There were some 400 genotyped donors. Of these, roughly 86% fell in the genetic ancestry cluster associated with self-reported Caucasian donors.

A remark on this clone: The antigen is not known.

Study results and limitations: Several of the most significant clusters appeared, in a later analysis, to be linked to common viral pathogens. Later analysis identified a missense DCLRE1C variant that was linked to TCR beta V- and J-gene trimming.

Germline V CDR1 and CDR2: SGHVS, FQNEAQ. CDR3 length: 13 residues. PCR amplification relied on 60 Vbeta primers (plus 13 Jbeta primers). The method was immunoSEQ multiplex PCR; TCRdb's version includes in-frame clones alone and lacks a portion of them. The sample has approximately 140,000 clones; around 80% are singletons. The sequenced sample consisted of PBMCs. The V and J genes are TRBV7-8 and TRBJ2-5; perhaps TRBD2 as D (5 bases). The DNA matches TRBJ2-7 better at its end, which makes the J call doubtful. This receptor was taken from a woman between 18 and 29 years old in good health and CMV-seronegative. DNA of the CDR3: TGTGCCAGCAGCTTAGCGGGAGAGTACGAGCAGTACTTC. It encodes CASSLAGEYEQYF.